The 13 T cell receptor beta chains below all came from one sample that was sequenced in a study of blood T cell repertoires in COVID-19. TCRdb keeps only in-frame clones here, not all; method: immunoSEQ multiplex PCR. The sample yields about 14,000 clones, approximately 81% seen once. The sequencing sample was made of peripheral blood. The receptors were gathered from a human donor in a cohort sampled during active COVID-19.

The chain links TRBV7-8 to TRBJ2-1, with 7 bases matching TRBD2. V shed 5 bases and J 9 bases; nucleotides not matched to a gene: 16. The length of the CDR3 is 16 residues. Germline-derived CDR1 and CDR2 are SGHVS and FQNEAQ. CDR3 amino acids: CASSRGGTIIGTEQFF. The CDR3 nucleotides are TGTGCCAGCAGCCGAGGTGGGACTATAATAGGGACTGAGCAGTTCTTC.

The rearrangement links TRBV21-1 to TRBJ1-2; TRBD1, the D gene given by the table, was not confirmed from the DNA. TRBV21-1 is shown as a pseudogene. This CDR3 contains 14 residues. CDR3 in DNA: TGTGCCAGCCGGCGGGCCAGGGGGAACTATGGCTACACCTTC. It yields the protein CASRRARGNYGYTF.

The chain is built from TRBV6-6 and TRBJ2-3; no firm D call. The CDR3 spans 13 residues. Between the trimmed V and J ends, which lost 5 bases and 6 bases, there was a span of 12 bases. Germline CDR1 is MNHNY and CDR2 is SVGAGI (reference sequence). Written as DNA, the CDR3 is TGTGCCAGCAGTCTCTCCGGAGCTGATACGCAGTATTTT. The encoded protein is CASSLSGADTQYF.

The chain couples TRBV7-6 to TRBJ2-3; D is uncertain. The germline V and J ends were trimmed by 5 bases and 4 bases, with 13 bases remaining between them. There are 14 residues in the CDR3. In germline, CDR1 is SGHVS, CDR2 FNYEAQ. Here the CDR3 DNA reads TGTGCCAGCAGCCCGAACGGTAACCCAGATACGCAGTATTTT. It encodes CASSPNGNPDTQYF.

The chain is built from TRBV5-1 and TRBJ2-7, with 8 bases fitting TRBD1. The CDR3 sequence is 14 residues long. Losses at the gene ends were 6 bases for V and 1 base for J; bases not matched to a gene: 6. In germline, CDR1 is SGHRS, CDR2 YFSETQ. The CDR3 DNA reads TGCGCCAGCACAAGACAGGGGAGTTCCTACGAGCAGTACTTC. Its protein product is CASTRQGSSYEQYF.

The table lists this clone with a few counts. The chain combines TRBV18 with TRBJ2-7; 11 bases map to TRBD1. The length of the CDR3 is 15 residues. The germline V gene encodes CDR1 KGHSH and CDR2 LQKENI. Trimming removed 3 bases from V and 2 bases from J; junction bases left unmatched: 3. CDR3 nucleotide sequence: TGTGCCAGCTCACCGGGACAGGGGGTGACCTACGAGCAGTACTTC. Its translation is CASSPGQGVTYEQYF.

The chain is built from TRBV5-1 and TRBJ1-4; TRBD1 is a possible D gene (6 bases). CDR1 is SGHRS, CDR2 YFSETQ, per germline. This CDR3 contains 14 residues. Trimming removed 0 bases at V and 7 bases at J, with 10 bases between. The DNA for the CDR3 is TGCGCCAGCAGCTTGGCCGGACAGAGTGAAAAACTGTTTTTT. Amino acids: CASSLAGQSEKLFF. Complete variable domain (other parts from reference TRBV5-1 and TRBJ1-4): KAGVTQTPRYLIKTRGQQVTLSCSPISGHRSVSWYQQTPGQGLQFLFEYFSETQRNKGNFPGRFSGRQFSNSRSEMNVSTLELGDSALYLCASSLAGQSEKLFFGSGTQLSVL.

This clone was counted once. CDR3 in DNA: TGTGCCAGCAGTTACGGGAGTGGCTCCTACGAGCAGTACTTC. This codes for CASSYGSGSYEQYF. The chain joins TRBV6-5 to TRBJ2-7, with a weak D call TRBD2 (5 bases). This CDR3 is 14 amino acids long. In germline, CDR1 is MNHEY, CDR2 SVGAGI. Trimming pared 2 bases from V and 0 bases from J, leaving 8 bases between.

The chain uses TRBV28 and TRBJ2-7; D is unresolved. The germline V and J ends were trimmed by 2 bases and 2 bases, with 13 bases remaining between them. Per germline, CDR1 MDHEN and CDR2 SYDVKM. The CDR3 loop spans 15 amino acids. CDR3 amino acids: CASSLHLPIAYEQYF. The CDR3, as DNA: TGTGCCAGCAGTTTACACCTCCCTATAGCCTACGAGCAGTACTTC.

The rearrangement joins TRBV5-1 to TRBJ1-5; 9 nucleotides line up with TRBD1. Germline V gene lookup returns CDR1 SGHRS and CDR2 YFSETQ. Germline trimming cut 0 bases from V and 5 bases from J; bases unmatched to any gene: 3. The CDR3 extends over 15 amino acids. The CDR3 region is CASSLGTGGDQPQHF. CDR3 nucleotide sequence: TGCGCCAGCAGCTTGGGTACAGGGGGCGATCAGCCCCAGCATTTT.

This rearrangement joins TRBV11-2 to TRBJ1-1; D remains unclear. Germline CDR1 SGHAT, CDR2 FQNNGV. V was trimmed by 3 bases and J by 0 bases, leaving 5 bases between them. This CDR3 is built from 13 residues. Written as DNA, the CDR3 is TGTGCCAGCAGCTTGCGGATGAACACTGAAGCTTTCTTT. Protein sequence: CASSLRMNTEAFF.

The chain combines TRBV2 with TRBJ1-6, with D perhaps matching TRBD1 (6 bases). Per the germline V gene, CDR1 is SNHLY and CDR2 is FYNNEI. This CDR3 contains 16 residues. Trimming stripped 1 base from V and 9 bases from J, with 16 bases between. The DNA of the CDR3 is TGTGCCAGCAGTGAAGAGGGGGGGGAACTCGGTTCACCCCTCCACTTT. Encoded protein: CASSEEGGELGSPLHF. Full variable domain (missing parts from reference TRBV2 and TRBJ1-6): EPEVTQTPSHQVTQMGQEVILRCVPISNHLYFYWYRQILGQKVEFLVSFYNNEISEKSEIFDDQFSVERPDGSNFTLKIRSTKLEDSAMYFCASSEEGGELGSPLHFGNGTRLTVT.

The CDR3 region is CASRRTGTYEQYF. The DNA of the CDR3 is TGTGCCAGCAGACGGACAGGGACCTACGAGCAGTACTTC. This chain connects TRBV6-6 to TRBJ2-7, with TRBD1 matching over 8 bases. The germline V gene encodes CDR1 MNHNY and CDR2 SVGAGI (reference sequence). Trimming took 6 bases from V and 2 from J; bases not matched to a gene: 3. The CDR3 totals 13 residues.